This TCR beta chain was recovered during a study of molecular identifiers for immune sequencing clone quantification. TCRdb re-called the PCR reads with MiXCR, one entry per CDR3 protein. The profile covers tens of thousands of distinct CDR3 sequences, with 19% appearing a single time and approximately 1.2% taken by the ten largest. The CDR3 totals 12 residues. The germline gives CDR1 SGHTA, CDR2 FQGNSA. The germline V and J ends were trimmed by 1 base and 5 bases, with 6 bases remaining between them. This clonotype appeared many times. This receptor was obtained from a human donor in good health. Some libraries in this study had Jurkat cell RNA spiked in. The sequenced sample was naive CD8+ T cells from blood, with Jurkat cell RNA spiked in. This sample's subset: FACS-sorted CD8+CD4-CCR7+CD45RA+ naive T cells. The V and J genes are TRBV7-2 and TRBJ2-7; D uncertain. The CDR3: CASSLDSHEQYF. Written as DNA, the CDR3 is TGTGCCAGCAGCTTAGATTCCCACGAGCAGTACTTC.